The TCR beta chain under discussion was sequenced for a study of blood T cells in healthy people across ages. Germline CDR1 GTSNPN, CDR2 SVGIG (reference sequence). This CDR3 region has 15 residues. The use of a sample-barcoded 5' primer and a J-beta primer mix characterized a second PCR of roughly 6 to 11 cycles. Each of the cDNA molecules was tagged by a template-switch adaptor with 12 random nucleotides. All samples yielded 2.5 million or more CDR3-containing paired-end reads. TCRdb reprocessed the 5' RACE reads with MiXCR, giving one entry per CDR3 protein. Altogether 1.5 million to 2 million distinct CDR3 sequences are present, 34% being singletons, with the ten largest covering around 11%. For this clonotype: The junction differs from germline at one of its ends, possibly a read error.

Sequences were obtained from blood. The V gene is TRBV30, the J gene TRBJ1-3; TRBD1 matches at 9 bases. The clonotype was recovered from a woman aged 25 to 45 in good health. This CDR3 reads CVWSLGTGNGNTIYF. CDR3 sequence (DNA): TGTGTCTGGAGTCTCGGGACAGGGAATGGAAACACCATATATTTT.